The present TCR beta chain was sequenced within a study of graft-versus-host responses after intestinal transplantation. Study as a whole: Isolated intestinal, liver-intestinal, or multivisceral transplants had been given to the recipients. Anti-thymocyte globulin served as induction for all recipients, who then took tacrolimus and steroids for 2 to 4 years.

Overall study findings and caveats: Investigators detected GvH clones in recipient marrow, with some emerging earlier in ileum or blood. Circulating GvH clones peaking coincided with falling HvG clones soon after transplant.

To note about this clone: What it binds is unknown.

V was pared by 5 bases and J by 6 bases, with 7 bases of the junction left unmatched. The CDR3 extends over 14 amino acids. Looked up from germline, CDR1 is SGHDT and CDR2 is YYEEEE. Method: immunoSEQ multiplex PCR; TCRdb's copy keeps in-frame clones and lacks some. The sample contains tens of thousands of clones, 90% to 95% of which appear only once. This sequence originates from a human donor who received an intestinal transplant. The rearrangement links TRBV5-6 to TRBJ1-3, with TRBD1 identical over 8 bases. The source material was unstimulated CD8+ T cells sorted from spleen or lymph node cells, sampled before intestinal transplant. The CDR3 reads CASSTGTGENTIYF. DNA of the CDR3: TGTGCCAGCAGTACCGGGACAGGAGAAAACACCATATATTTT.